The 23 T cell receptor beta chains presented below share a single source sample, sequenced in a study of T-cell reconstitution after alpha-beta-depleted transplantation in children (TCRdb year 2016). Libraries were made using PCR. Reads for this sample came from an Illumina HiSeq 2500. TCR library preparation used molecular barcoding, with unique molecular identifiers applied to normalize quantification of the TCRbeta repertoire. TCRdb reanalyzed the raw reads on its own, using fastp at Q25 for trimming and MiXCR for clone calling, and kept in-frame beta chains. Rows with a matching CDR3 protein are joined into one entry that keeps the most common DNA and genes. Recorded for this sample are hundreds of thousands of distinct CDR3 sequences; approximately 20% of them occurred a single time. Approximately 3% of the sample is held by the ten biggest clonotypes. Source: PBMCs from the stem cell graft donor, taken from the stem cell graft. These receptors all stem from a human donor who donated a stem cell graft to a child with acute lymphoblastic leukemia.

This clonotype was counted at least ten times. The chain employs TRBV12-3 or TRBV12-4 and TRBJ2-7, with TRBD1 matching over 8 bases. This CDR3 is 12 amino acids long. V gave up 6 bases and J gave up 6 bases; unmatched junction bases: 4. The CDR3 DNA reads as TGTGCCAGCAGCCCGACAGGGGTCGAGCAGTACTTC. This translates into CASSPTGVEQYF.

This clonotype has just a few counts. The genes are TRBV30 and TRBJ1-1, with 8 nucleotides matching TRBD1. CDR3 length: 17 amino acids. The junction had 21 bases not matched to a gene; V was cut back by 5 bases and J by 7 bases. CDR1 and CDR2 from the germline V gene are GTSNPN and SVGIG (reference sequence). CDR3 residues: CAWGPYGRQGHRVEAFF. The CDR3 DNA sequence: TGTGCCTGGGGCCCCTACGGGAGACAGGGGCATCGTGTTGAAGCTTTCTTT.

This clonotype appeared once. The chain uses TRBV5-1 and TRBJ2-7; 9 bases match TRBD1. The J segment lost 5 bases and the V segment lost 4 bases, leaving 10 bases of the junction unmatched. CDR3 length: 15 amino acids. Germline V lookup: CDR1 SGHRS, CDR2 YFSETQ. For the CDR3, the DNA is TGCGCCAGCAGCGCCCGACAGGGGGGCGCCAACGAGCAGTACTTC. Translating gives CASSARQGGANEQYF.

The V call is TRBV3-1, the J call TRBJ2-5; D gene uncertain. The V end lost 8 bases, the J end lost 4 bases, and 26 bases lay between the germline ends. CDR3 size: 17 residues. Germline loops: CDR1 LGHDT, CDR2 YNNKEL (reference sequence). The CDR3 here is CASCKGGGRSWPETQYF. The CDR3 DNA reads as TGTGCCAGCTGCAAGGGCGGCGGTCGGTCCTGGCCAGAGACCCAGTACTTC.

The rearrangement links TRBV6-2 or TRBV6-3 to TRBJ2-1; 9 bases line up with TRBD2. V was clipped by 3 bases and J by 5 bases; unmatched bases: 5. Per the germline V gene, CDR1 is MNHEY and CDR2 is SVGEGT. This CDR3 is built from 15 residues. CDR3 in amino acids: CASSYLAGNNNEQFF. Written as DNA, the CDR3 is TGTGCCAGCAGTTATCTAGCGGGGAACAACAATGAGCAGTTCTTC.

The chain carries TRBV6-1 and TRBJ1-6, with D unclear. The CDR3 covers 14 residues. The V end lost 4 bases, the J end lost 4 bases, and 8 bases lay between the germline ends. In germline, CDR1 is MNHNS, CDR2 SASEGT. The CDR3 loop reads CASSGESYNSPLHF. The CDR3 DNA reads TGTGCCAGCAGTGGAGAATCTTATAATTCACCCCTCCACTTT.

This clonotype has only a few counts. V usage is TRBV7-6 and J usage is TRBJ2-3; the D gene is possibly TRBD1 (5 bases). This CDR3 spans 12 amino acids. V was cut by 5 bases and J by 7 bases, with 10 bases left in between. Germline-derived CDR1 and CDR2 are SGHVS and FNYEAQ. CDR3 coding DNA: TGTGCCAGCAGCGCCTCAGGGTATACGCAGTATTTT. It translates to CASSASGYTQYF.

The table lists this clonotype with many counts. J is TRBJ2-7 and V is TRBV29-1; perhaps TRBD2 as D (5 bases). The V end was cut by 1 base, the J end by 1 base, with 8 bases between. This CDR3 comprises 13 residues. CDR1 is SQVTM, CDR2 ANQGSEA, per germline. CDR3: CSVEGRRSYEQYF. For the CDR3, the DNA is TGCAGCGTTGAAGGGAGGCGGTCCTACGAGCAGTACTTC.

This clonotype was seen ten or more times. This rearrangement joins TRBV5-1 to TRBJ2-6; D remains unclear. V was shortened by 2 bases and J by 0 bases, with 12 bases between the two germline ends. The CDR3 extends over 17 amino acids. The V gene's germline CDR1 is SGHRS and CDR2 YFSETQ. Here the CDR3 reads CASSFRLRTSGANVLTF. The CDR3 DNA sequence: TGCGCCAGCAGCTTTCGCCTACGGACCTCTGGGGCCAACGTCCTGACTTTC.

This rearrangement joins TRBV18 to TRBJ1-2; 9 nucleotides align to TRBD1. After removal of 4 bases from V and 4 bases from J, the junction contained 4 bases not matched to a gene. The CDR3 extends over 14 amino acids. Germline V gene sequence: CDR1 KGHSH, CDR2 LQKENI. The CDR3 protein is CASSLWDRAYGYTF. The CDR3 DNA sequence: TGTGCCAGCTCACTATGGGACAGGGCCTATGGCTACACCTTC.

The rearrangement uses TRBV27 and TRBJ1-1; 11 bases match TRBD1. CDR1 MNHEY and CDR2 SMNVEV come from the germline V gene (reference sequence). Trimming cost V 2 bases and J 3 bases; bases outside gene matches: 2. The CDR3 is 15 amino acids. CDR3: CASSLRGQGDTEAFF. The CDR3, as DNA: TGTGCCAGCAGTTTAAGGGGACAGGGGGACACTGAAGCTTTCTTT.

The chain combines TRBV25-1 with TRBJ2-4; D remains unclear. This CDR3 comprises 12 residues. V was cut by 7 bases and J by 4 bases, with 8 bases left in between. Germline CDR1 and CDR2: MGHDK and SYGVNS. CDR3 DNA sequence: TGTGCCAGCACCAGCAGGAAAAACATTCAGTACTTC. Translating gives CASTSRKNIQYF.

The chain is built from TRBV25-1 and TRBJ2-1; TRBD1 agrees at 8 bases. This CDR3 spans 14 amino acids. Trimming took 4 bases from V and 4 from J; bases not matched to a gene: 3. Germline loops: CDR1 MGHDK, CDR2 SYGVNS. CDR3: CASSGTGSYNEQFF. The DNA of the CDR3 is TGTGCCAGCAGTGGGACAGGGTCTTACAATGAGCAGTTCTTC.

This clonotype was seen at least ten times. The chain uses TRBV29-1 and TRBJ2-1, with D unclear. Per the germline V gene, CDR1 is SQVTM and CDR2 is ANQGSEA. V was clipped by 0 bases and J by 6 bases, with 6 bases between them. The CDR3 totals 12 residues. The CDR3 here is CSVEDQGNEQFF. In DNA form, the CDR3 reads TGCAGCGTTGAAGATCAAGGCAATGAGCAGTTCTTC.

CDR3 loop: CASSATGRVNQPQHF. The DNA for the CDR3 is TGTGCCAGCAGCGCGACAGGGAGAGTCAATCAGCCCCAGCATTTT. The gene calls are TRBV5-5 and TRBJ1-5; 7 bases align to TRBD1. J was trimmed by 3 bases and V by 4 bases; bases with no gene match: 7. Germline CDR1 reads SGHKS; CDR2 reads YYEKEE (reference sequence). CDR3 size: 15 residues.

For the CDR3, the DNA is TGTGCCAGCAGCGTTGGACTAATCCCGGGGGAGACCCAGTACTTC. Translation gives CASSVGLIPGETQYF. The rearrangement links TRBV9 to TRBJ2-5; tentatively, D is TRBD2 (6 bases). V lost 2 bases, J lost 5 bases, and 16 bases lay in between. CDR3 length equals 15 residues. The V gene's germline CDR1 is SGDLS and CDR2 YYNGEE.

The V call is TRBV27, the J call TRBJ1-5; no definite D call. This CDR3 region has 15 residues. V lost 5 bases and J lost 1, with 12 bases in between. CDR1 and CDR2 (germline): MNHEY, SMNVEV (reference sequence). The CDR3 DNA reads TGTGCCAGCAGTCCAATAGGAGGGAGCAATCAGCCCCAGCATTTT. Its translation is CASSPIGGSNQPQHF.

This clonotype occurred a few times. The V and J genes are TRBV24-1 and TRBJ2-1; possibly TRBD2 for D (6 bases). Germline assignment: CDR1 KGHDR and CDR2 SFDVKD. CDR3 length equals 18 residues. The V gene lost 1 base and the J gene lost 6 bases, with 21 bases spanning the gap. CDR3 in amino acids: CATSDFKHGEALTNEQFF. The CDR3 DNA reads TGTGCCACCAGTGATTTCAAGCATGGGGAGGCCTTAACCAATGAGCAGTTCTTC.

This clonotype was found a few times. This chain links TRBV5-1 with TRBJ2-7; D may be TRBD1 (5 bases). Per the germline V gene, CDR1 is SGHRS and CDR2 is YFSETQ. V was trimmed by 4 bases and J by 3 bases, leaving 8 bases between them. This CDR3 comprises 12 residues. DNA of the CDR3: TGCGCCAGCAGCGCAACAGGCTACGAGCAGTACTTC. This translates into CASSATGYEQYF.

This clonotype has a count of ten or more. The V gene is TRBV5-1, the J gene TRBJ2-3, with D possibly TRBD2 on 5 matching bases. CDR1 is SGHRS, CDR2 YFSETQ, per germline. V was shortened by 3 bases and J by 2 bases, with 10 bases between the two germline ends. This CDR3 is 14 amino acids long. The CDR3 is CASSSLANTDTQYF. DNA of the CDR3: TGCGCCAGCAGCTCGTTAGCGAACACAGATACGCAGTATTTT.

There are a few counts of this clonotype. The J gene is TRBJ2-5, the V gene TRBV5-1, with TRBD2 matching 10 bases. V lost 1 base, J lost 0 bases, and 3 bases stayed unmatched. The length of the CDR3 is 16 residues. Germline CDR1 reads SGHRS; CDR2 reads YFSETQ. DNA for the CDR3: TGCGCCAGCAGCTTGTCGACTAGCGGGCACCAAGAGACCCAGTACTTC. Protein: CASSLSTSGHQETQYF.

V and J are TRBV5-1 and TRBJ2-1; TRBD1 agrees at 7 bases. The CDR3 loop spans 18 amino acids. Trimming at V came to 0 bases and at J to 5 bases, leaving 14 bases not matched to a gene. The germline V gene encodes CDR1 SGHRS and CDR2 YFSETQ. The CDR3 loop reads CASSLVALRDSKHNEQFF. The CDR3 coding sequence is TGCGCCAGCAGCTTGGTAGCCCTCCGGGACAGCAAACACAATGAGCAGTTCTTC.

This clonotype was detected many times. The chain's CDR3 is CSASRGGEQYF. Here the CDR3 DNA reads TGCAGTGCTAGCCGGGGGGGCGAGCAGTACTTC. The chain employs TRBV20-1 and TRBJ2-7, with 8 bases matching TRBD2. The J segment lost 6 bases and the V segment lost 3 bases, leaving 1 base of the junction unmatched. The CDR3 is made up of 11 amino acids. From germline, CDR1 is DFQATT and CDR2 SNEGSKA (reference sequence).